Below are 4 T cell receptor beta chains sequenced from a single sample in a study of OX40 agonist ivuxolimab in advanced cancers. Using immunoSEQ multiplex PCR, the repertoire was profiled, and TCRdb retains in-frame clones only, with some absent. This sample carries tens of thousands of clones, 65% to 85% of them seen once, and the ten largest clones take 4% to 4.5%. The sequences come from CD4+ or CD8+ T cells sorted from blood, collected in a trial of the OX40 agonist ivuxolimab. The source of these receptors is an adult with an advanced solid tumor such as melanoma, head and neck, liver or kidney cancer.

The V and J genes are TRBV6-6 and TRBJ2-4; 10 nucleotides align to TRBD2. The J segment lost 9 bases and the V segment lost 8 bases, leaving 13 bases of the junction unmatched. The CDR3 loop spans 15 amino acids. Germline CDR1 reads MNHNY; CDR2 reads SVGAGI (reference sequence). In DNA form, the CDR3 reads TGTGCCAGCGACCGAGGAAGCGGGGGGGCGAGCATTCAGTACTTC. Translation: CASDRGSGGASIQYF.

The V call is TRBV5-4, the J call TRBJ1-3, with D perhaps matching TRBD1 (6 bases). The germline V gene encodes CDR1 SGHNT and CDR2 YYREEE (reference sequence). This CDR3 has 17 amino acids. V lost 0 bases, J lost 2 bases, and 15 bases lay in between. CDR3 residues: CASSLAAGAAAGNTIYF. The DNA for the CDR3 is TGTGCCAGCAGCTTGGCGGCAGGGGCAGCGGCTGGAAACACCATATATTTT.

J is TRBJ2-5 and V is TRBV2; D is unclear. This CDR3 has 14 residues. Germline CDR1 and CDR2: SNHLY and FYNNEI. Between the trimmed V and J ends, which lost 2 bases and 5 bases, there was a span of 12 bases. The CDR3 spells CASSELTSWETQYF. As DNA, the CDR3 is TGTGCCAGCAGTGAATTAACATCATGGGAGACCCAGTACTTC.

CDR3 residues: CASRKGNLGYTF. For the CDR3, the DNA is TGTGCCAGCCGAAAGGGTAACTTGGGCTACACCTTC. V usage is TRBV19 and J usage is TRBJ1-2; D is ambiguous. V dropped 9 bases and J dropped 8 bases, with 16 bases sitting between them. The CDR3 runs to 12 residues. CDR1 and CDR2 from the germline V gene are LNHDA and SQIVND (reference sequence).